Listed here are 27 T cell receptor beta chains from one sample, sequenced in a study of beta chain features in type 1 diabetes. Points from the study as a whole: Within each of all four CD4+ subsets, Type 1 diabetes patients had TCRB CDR3s that were moderately but significantly shorter.

Isolated RNA was reverse transcribed in full, so expressed TCRB transcripts were sequenced. Sequencing was performed with immunoSEQ multiplex PCR; in TCRdb, only in-frame clones are kept and a portion is missing. Counted here are some 17,000 clones, about 70% occurring once; the ten biggest clones make up around 0.8%. No cognate antigen is known for these TCRs. Sequencing used stem cell memory CD4+ T cells from blood. These receptors all come from a young man with type 1 diabetes.

The chain uses TRBV9 and TRBJ2-3; TRBD1 matches at 7 bases. Germline CDR1 reads SGDLS; CDR2 reads YYNGEE. V dropped 4 bases and J dropped 0; count of bases not matched to a gene: 2. This CDR3 is built from 14 residues. The CDR3 loop reads CASSPTGSTDTQYF. The CDR3 DNA sequence: TGTGCCAGCAGCCCGACAGGGAGCACAGATACGCAGTATTTT.

This sequence joins TRBV5-1 and TRBJ1-1; D gene unclear. The CDR3 runs 13 residues. Trimming pared 5 bases from V and 2 bases from J, leaving 10 bases between. The germline CDR1 and CDR2 sequences are SGHRS and YFSETQ. CDR3 amino acids: CASSRGLNTEAFF. DNA of the CDR3: TGCGCCAGCAGTAGAGGGCTCAACACTGAAGCTTTCTTT.

V is TRBV2 and J is TRBJ2-5, with 7 bases identical to TRBD1. This CDR3 is 12 amino acids long. Losses at the gene ends were 10 bases for V and 1 base for J; bases not matched to a gene: 3. Germline CDR1 reads SNHLY; CDR2 reads FYNNEI. CDR3 loop: CANGQVQETQYF. DNA of the CDR3: TGTGCCAATGGACAGGTCCAAGAGACCCAGTACTTC.

The chain links TRBV12-5 to TRBJ2-3; 12 bases fit TRBD1. Per the germline V gene, CDR1 is LGHNT and CDR2 is FRNRAP. CDR3 length: 17 amino acids. V was pared by 5 bases and J by 4 bases, with 10 bases of the junction left unmatched. In DNA, the CDR3 is TGTGCTAGTGGTCCGTGGACCGGGACAGGGGGCGCAGATACGCAGTATTTT. Its translation is CASGPWTGTGGADTQYF. The variable domain in full, completed from reference TRBV12-5 and TRBJ2-3, reads DARVTQTPRHKVTEMGQEVTMRCQPILGHNTVFWYRQTMMQGLELLAYFRNRAPLDDSGMPKDRFSAEMPDATLATLKIQPSEPRDSAVYFCASGPWTGTGGADTQYFGPGTRLTVL.

This chain links TRBV18 with TRBJ2-4, with D tentatively TRBD2 (7 bases). The CDR3 totals 13 residues. V lost 0 bases to trimming and J lost 9 bases, with 9 bases between them. From germline, CDR1 is KGHSH and CDR2 LQKENI. The CDR3 DNA follows: TGTGCCAGCTCACCACCGGGAGGGGGCATTCAGTACTTC. Protein sequence: CASSPPGGGIQYF.

This sequence joins TRBV5-1 and TRBJ2-7; possible D gene TRBD1, 5 bases. The CDR3 covers 16 residues. V lost 2 bases to trimming and J lost 4 bases, with 19 bases between them. CDR1 and CDR2 from the germline V gene are SGHRS and YFSETQ. Here the CDR3 reads CASSLQEKKLGYEQYF. CDR3 in DNA: TGCGCCAGCAGCTTACAGGAAAAGAAACTTGGGTACGAGCAGTACTTC.

The chain joins TRBV5-1 to TRBJ2-3; 10 nucleotides line up with TRBD2. CDR3 size: 15 residues. Germline V gives CDR1 SGHRS, CDR2 YFSETQ. V lost 3 bases and J lost 4; bases outside the gene matches: 5. CDR3 residues: CASSSLAGDADTQYF. The CDR3 bases are TGCGCCAGCAGCTCCCTAGCGGGGGACGCAGATACGCAGTATTTT.

The chain employs TRBV5-1 and TRBJ2-7; D is perhaps TRBD2 (5 bases). The CDR3 is made up of 15 amino acids. CDR1 is SGHRS, CDR2 YFSETQ, per germline. Trimming stripped 4 bases from V and 2 bases from J, with 16 bases between. The CDR3 bases are TGCGCCAGCAGCCGCCCGGAAGAGGGCACCTACGAGCAGTACTTC. This codes for CASSRPEEGTYEQYF.

The DNA of the CDR3 is TGTGCCAGCAGCGTAGGGGCAGGCCCTGGCGAGCAGTACTTC. Its protein is CASSVGAGPGEQYF. The chain recombines TRBV9 with TRBJ2-5; D gene uncertain. The end of the DNA fits TRBJ2-7 better, so the J call may be wrong. Germline CDR1 and CDR2: SGDLS and YYNGEE. This CDR3 region has 14 residues.

The chain is built from TRBV18 and TRBJ2-7; 7 nucleotides match TRBD2. The germline V gene encodes CDR1 KGHSH and CDR2 LQKENI. This CDR3 comprises 16 residues. V shed 3 bases and J 0 bases; nucleotides not matched to a gene: 8. The DNA of the CDR3 is TGTGCCAGCTCACCCCTACTGGCGGGGGACTCCTACGAGCAGTACTTC. Its translation: CASSPLLAGDSYEQYF.

This clone was seen a handful of times. The V gene is TRBV7-9, the J gene TRBJ2-1; 13 bases line up with TRBD2. The CDR3 has 16 amino acids. Germline V gives CDR1 SEHNR, CDR2 FQNEAQ (reference sequence). Germline trimming cut 5 bases from V and 4 bases from J; bases unmatched to any gene: 5. The DNA of the CDR3 is TGTGCCAGCAGCCTCGGACTAGCGGGGGAGTACAATGAGCAGTTCTTC. This gives the protein CASSLGLAGEYNEQFF.

The chain employs TRBV7-9 and TRBJ2-5; maybe TRBD1 (5 bases). V was trimmed by 8 bases and J by 1 base, leaving 11 bases between them. Germline CDR1 is SEHNR and CDR2 is FQNEAQ (reference sequence). CDR3 size: 13 residues. CDR3 bases: TGTGCCAGCCGAAGGGGCTTCCAAGAGACCCAGTACTTC. Protein: CASRRGFQETQYF. The full variable domain, with the rest looked up from reference TRBV7-9 and TRBJ2-5, is DTGVSQNPRHKITKRGQNVTFRCDPISEHNRLYWYRQTLGQGPEFLTYFQNEAQLEKSRLLSDRFSAERPKGSFSTLEIQRTEQGDSAMYLCASRRGFQETQYFGPGTRLLVL.

The chain is built from TRBV13 and TRBJ2-5; D gene unclear. Trimming pared 2 bases from V and 1 base from J, leaving 5 bases between. Germline-derived CDR1 and CDR2 are PRHDT and FYEKMQ (reference sequence). The CDR3 length is 13 residues. CDR3 nucleotides: TGTGCCAGCAGCTTAAGGAGCCAAGAGACCCAGTACTTC. Residues: CASSLRSQETQYF.

CDR3: CASSFAAGGSETQYF. DNA for the CDR3: TGCGCCAGCAGCTTCGCGGCAGGGGGCTCGGAGACCCAGTACTTC. The chain employs TRBV5-1 and TRBJ2-5; 8 bases are shared with TRBD1. This CDR3 is 15 amino acids long. The V gene's germline CDR1 is SGHRS and CDR2 YFSETQ. Losses at the gene ends were 2 bases for V and 5 bases for J; bases not matched to a gene: 8.

The V gene is TRBV5-1, the J gene TRBJ1-5, with D possibly TRBD1 on 5 matching bases. V was shortened by 4 bases and J by 3 bases, with 11 bases between the two germline ends. Germline CDR1 SGHRS, CDR2 YFSETQ. The CDR3 consists of 14 residues. The CDR3 is CASSPGGFNQPQHF. In nucleotides, the CDR3 is TGCGCCAGCAGCCCCGGGGGGTTCAATCAGCCCCAGCATTTT.

The genes are TRBV11-1 and TRBJ1-5, with 8 bases identical to TRBD1. The CDR3 spans 15 residues. From germline, CDR1 is SGHAT and CDR2 FQDESV (reference sequence). The V gene end was trimmed by 5 bases and the J gene end by 4 bases; junction bases not matched to a gene: 7. CDR3 protein: CASSRGTGKNQPQHF. DNA of the CDR3: TGTGCCAGCAGCCGAGGGACAGGTAAAAATCAGCCCCAGCATTTT.

The gene calls are TRBV7-9 and TRBJ1-6, with D uncertain. The V gene's germline CDR1 is SEHNR and CDR2 FQNEAQ (reference sequence). V lost 1 base and J lost 7, with 11 bases in between. The CDR3 runs 15 residues. The CDR3 here is CASSLVLGRNSPLHF. The CDR3 bases are TGTGCCAGCAGCTTAGTGCTGGGCAGGAATTCACCCCTCCACTTT.

The chain joins TRBV5-1 to TRBJ1-1; D is possibly TRBD1 (6 bases). The CDR3 covers 17 residues. Germline assignment: CDR1 SGHRS and CDR2 YFSETQ. The germline V and J ends were trimmed by 0 bases and 2 bases, with 17 bases remaining between them. The CDR3 DNA is TGCGCCAGCAGCTTGGAGTTGCAGGGGCTTGTAAACACTGAAGCTTTCTTT. This encodes CASSLELQGLVNTEAFF.

Written as DNA, the CDR3 is TGCGCCAGCAGCCAAGAAACGAGACAGGGACGCGGCTACACCTTC. The encoded protein is CASSQETRQGRGYTF. The chain recombines TRBV4-3 with TRBJ1-2; 7 bases line up with TRBD1. Trimming removed 0 bases from V and 8 bases from J; junction bases left unmatched: 9. This CDR3 region has 15 residues. Germline-derived CDR1 and CDR2 are LGHNA and YSLEER.

This clone was picked up a small number of times. The junction departs from germline at one end; a sequencing error may be responsible. The chain employs TRBV7-7 and TRBJ2-5; D is perhaps TRBD2 (5 bases). The CDR3 is 11 residues long. CDR1 and CDR2 from the germline V gene are SSHAT and FNYEAQ (reference sequence). DNA of the CDR3: TGTGCTAGCAGCTCCGCGGGGACCCAGTACTTC. Translated: CASSSAGTQYF.

The chain carries TRBV7-2 and TRBJ2-5, with D possibly TRBD1 on 6 matching bases. Germline assignment: CDR1 SGHTA and CDR2 FQGNSA. V was clipped by 5 bases and J by 2 bases, with 12 bases between them. The CDR3 has 14 residues. The CDR3 spells CASSDQGPQETQYF. CDR3 DNA: TGTGCCAGCAGCGATCAGGGGCCACAAGAGACCCAGTACTTC. The full variable domain, with the rest looked up from reference TRBV7-2 and TRBJ2-5, is GAGVSQSPSNKVTEKGKDVELRCDPISGHTALYWYRQSLGQGLEFLIYFQGNSAPDKSGLPSDRFSAERTGGSVSTLTIQRTQQEDSAVYLCASSDQGPQETQYFGPGTRLLVL.

The chain uses TRBV9 and TRBJ2-3, with TRBD1 matching over 9 bases. Germline V gives CDR1 SGDLS, CDR2 YYNGEE. The V segment lost 4 bases and the J segment 3 bases; nucleotides outside the gene matches: 9. The CDR3 is made up of 16 amino acids. The CDR3 region is CASSTGRDRVTDTQYF. Here the CDR3 DNA reads TGTGCCAGCAGCACAGGAAGGGACAGGGTTACAGATACGCAGTATTTT.

The chain joins TRBV10-1 to TRBJ1-1; TRBD1 agrees at 7 bases. The germline CDR1 and CDR2 sequences are WNHNN and SYGVQD (reference sequence). The CDR3 is 14 residues long. J gave up 4 bases and V 8 bases, and 10 bases lay outside the gene matches. CDR3: CASGETGKITEAFF. CDR3 coding DNA: TGCGCCAGCGGGGAGACAGGGAAGATCACTGAAGCTTTCTTT.

This clone was observed a handful of times. The genes are TRBV19 and TRBJ2-7; D call uncertain. The CDR3 totals 14 residues. The V end lost 4 bases, the J end lost 3 bases, and 13 bases lay between the germline ends. The germline V gene has CDR1 LNHDA and CDR2 SQIVND (reference sequence). CDR3 residues: CASSRATANYEQYF. The CDR3 DNA reads as TGTGCCAGTAGTAGGGCTACGGCGAACTACGAGCAGTACTTC.

The chain couples TRBV4-2 to TRBJ2-5; D gene unclear. Trimming stripped 0 bases from V and 0 bases from J, with 8 bases between. The CDR3 contains 15 residues. Germline values: CDR1 LGHNA, CDR2 YNFKEQ. CDR3 sequence (DNA): TGTGCCAGCAGCCAAGAGGCCTCGTACCAAGAGACCCAGTACTTC. Protein product: CASSQEASYQETQYF.

This clone has a handful of counts. J is TRBJ1-1 and V is TRBV4-1; D possibly corresponds to TRBD1 (5 bases). This CDR3 comprises 14 residues. Germline loops: CDR1 MGHRA, CDR2 YSYEKL. V gave up 6 bases and J gave up 7 bases, with 18 bases separating them. CDR3 in amino acids: CASRKGPGKDEAFF. The CDR3 DNA reads TGCGCCAGCAGGAAGGGGCCAGGGAAAGATGAAGCTTTCTTT.

V and J are TRBV19 and TRBJ1-1; TRBD1 might be the D (5 bases). This CDR3 contains 13 residues. Germline V CDR1 and CDR2: LNHDA, SQIVND (reference sequence). V was pared by 9 bases and J by 0 bases, with 11 bases between. CDR3 nucleotides: TGTGCCAGCCTCAGGGAAATGAACACTGAAGCTTTCTTT. Amino acid sequence: CASLREMNTEAFF.